Each of the 5 T cell receptor beta chains below was sequenced from the same sample in a study of identical twins. TCRdb itself ran the 5' RACE reads through MiXCR, one entry per CDR3 protein. The data contain 500,000 or so distinct CDR3 sequences, approximately 15% of them singletons. These data were also reused for a study on yellow fever vaccine responses in identical twins.

The sample consisted of CD4+ T cells sorted from blood. These receptors came from a woman aged 18-30 years in good health.

The CDR3 loop is CASSPTGESYGYTF. Written as DNA, the CDR3 is TGCGCCAGCAGCCCGACAGGGGAGAGCTATGGCTACACCTTC. The J gene is TRBJ1-2, the V gene TRBV5-1; 8 bases fit TRBD1. This CDR3 spans 14 amino acids. Trimming at V came to 4 bases and at J to 4 bases, leaving 6 bases not matched to a gene. Germline CDR1 is SGHRS and CDR2 is YFSETQ.

The V call is TRBV12-3 or TRBV12-4, the J call TRBJ1-2, with D tentatively TRBD1 (5 bases). V gave up 4 bases and J gave up 8 bases, with 14 bases separating them. The CDR3 sequence is 13 residues long. The DNA of the CDR3 is TGTGCCAGCAGTTCCGGGACCGAGGGGGGCTACACCTTC. Its translation is CASSSGTEGGYTF.

The gene calls are TRBV24-1 and TRBJ2-3; D is ambiguous. Trimming shortened V by 6 bases and J by 0 bases, and 6 bases separated the two germline ends. CDR3 length equals 13 residues. Germline values: CDR1 KGHDR, CDR2 SFDVKD. CDR3 loop: CATSRRSTDTQYF. CDR3 nucleotides: TGTGCCACCAGTCGCCGTAGCACAGATACGCAGTATTTT.

In this sample, this clonotype turned up many times. V gene TRBV11-2 combines with J gene TRBJ2-1; tentative D call: TRBD2 (5 bases). There are 18 residues in the CDR3. Deletions cut 5 bases from V and 0 bases from J, with 20 bases between. Germline-derived CDR1 and CDR2 are SGHAT and FQNNGV. The CDR3 nucleotides read TGTGCCAGCAGCCCAGAGGGCTCGTCTTTAAGCTCCTACAATGAGCAGTTCTTC. This codes for CASSPEGSSLSSYNEQFF.

The chain has TRBV10-3 and TRBJ2-5; TRBD1 might be the D (6 bases). Germline CDR1 ENHRY, CDR2 SYGVKD. The V end lost 6 bases, the J end lost 1 base, and 6 bases lay between the germline ends. This CDR3 contains 12 residues. The CDR3 sequence: CAIRDSQETQYF. The CDR3 DNA follows: TGTGCCATCAGGGACAGCCAAGAGACCCAGTACTTC.